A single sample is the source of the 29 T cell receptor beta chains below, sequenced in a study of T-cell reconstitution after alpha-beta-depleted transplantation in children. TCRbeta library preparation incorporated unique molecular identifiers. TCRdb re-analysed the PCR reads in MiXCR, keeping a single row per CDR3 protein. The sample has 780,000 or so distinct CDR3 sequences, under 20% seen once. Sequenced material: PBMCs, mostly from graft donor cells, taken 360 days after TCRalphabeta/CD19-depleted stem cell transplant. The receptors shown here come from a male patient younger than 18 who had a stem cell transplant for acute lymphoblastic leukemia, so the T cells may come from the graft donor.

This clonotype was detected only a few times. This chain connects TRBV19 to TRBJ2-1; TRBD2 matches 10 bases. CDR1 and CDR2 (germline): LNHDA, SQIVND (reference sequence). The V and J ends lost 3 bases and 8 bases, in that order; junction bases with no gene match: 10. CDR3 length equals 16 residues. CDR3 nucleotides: TGTGCCAGTAGTATGTTGAGCGGGAGGGCCGGGGATGAGCAGTTCTTC. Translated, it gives CASSMLSGRAGDEQFF. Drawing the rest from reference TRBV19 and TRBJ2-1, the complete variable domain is DGGITQSPKYLFRKEGQNVTLSCEQNLNHDAMYWYRQDPGQGLRLIYYSQIVNDFQKGDIAEGYSVSREKKESFPLTVTSAQKNPTAFYLCASSMLSGRAGDEQFFGPGTRLTVL.

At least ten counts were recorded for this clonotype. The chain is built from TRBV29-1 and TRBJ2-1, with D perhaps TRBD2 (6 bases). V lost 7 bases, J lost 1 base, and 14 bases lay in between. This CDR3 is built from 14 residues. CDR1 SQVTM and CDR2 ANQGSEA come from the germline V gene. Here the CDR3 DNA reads TGCAGCGCACCGGGGGAGAGGTCCTACAATGAGCAGTTCTTC. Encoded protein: CSAPGERSYNEQFF.

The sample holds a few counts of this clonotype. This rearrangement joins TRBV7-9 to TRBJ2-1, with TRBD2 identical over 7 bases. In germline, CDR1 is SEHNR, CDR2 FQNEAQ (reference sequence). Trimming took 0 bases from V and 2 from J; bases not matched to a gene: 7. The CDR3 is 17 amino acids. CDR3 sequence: CASSLAGGRRAYNEQFF. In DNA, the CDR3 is TGTGCCAGCAGCTTAGCCGGCGGGAGAAGAGCCTACAATGAGCAGTTCTTC.

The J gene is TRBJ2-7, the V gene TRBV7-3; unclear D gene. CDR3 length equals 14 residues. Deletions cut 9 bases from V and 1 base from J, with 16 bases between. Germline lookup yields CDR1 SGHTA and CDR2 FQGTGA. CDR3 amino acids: CASAMGRNSYEQYF. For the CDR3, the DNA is TGTGCCAGTGCGATGGGAAGGAATTCCTACGAGCAGTACTTC.

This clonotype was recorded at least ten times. The CDR3 sequence is CASSLRQSNDNYGYTF. In nucleotides, the CDR3 is TGCGCCAGCAGCCTTCGACAGTCGAATGACAACTATGGCTACACCTTC. The chain has TRBV5-1 and TRBJ1-2, with D perhaps matching TRBD1 (5 bases). V was clipped by 4 bases and J by 2 bases, with 18 bases between them. This CDR3 region has 16 residues. The germline V gene encodes CDR1 SGHRS and CDR2 YFSETQ.

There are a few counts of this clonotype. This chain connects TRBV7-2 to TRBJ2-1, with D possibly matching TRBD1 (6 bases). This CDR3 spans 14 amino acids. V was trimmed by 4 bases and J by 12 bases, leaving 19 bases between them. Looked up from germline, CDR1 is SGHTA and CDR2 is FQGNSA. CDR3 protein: CASSYEGVGHGQFF. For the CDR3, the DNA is TGTGCCAGCAGCTACGAGGGGGTGGGCCACGGGCAGTTCTTC.

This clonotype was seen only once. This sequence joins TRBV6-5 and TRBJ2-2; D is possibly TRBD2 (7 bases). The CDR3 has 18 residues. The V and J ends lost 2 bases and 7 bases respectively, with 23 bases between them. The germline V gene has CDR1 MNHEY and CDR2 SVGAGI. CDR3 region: CASSYHSTLRGASGELFF. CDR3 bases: TGTGCCAGCAGTTACCACTCGACCCTACGGGGGGCCAGCGGGGAGCTGTTTTTT.

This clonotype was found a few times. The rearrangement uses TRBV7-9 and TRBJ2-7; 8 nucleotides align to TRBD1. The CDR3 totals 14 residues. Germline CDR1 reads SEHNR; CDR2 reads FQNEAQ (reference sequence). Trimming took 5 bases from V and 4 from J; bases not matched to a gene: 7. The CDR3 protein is CASSKGQGGYEQYF. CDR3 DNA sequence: TGTGCCAGCAGCAAAGGACAGGGAGGTTACGAGCAGTACTTC.

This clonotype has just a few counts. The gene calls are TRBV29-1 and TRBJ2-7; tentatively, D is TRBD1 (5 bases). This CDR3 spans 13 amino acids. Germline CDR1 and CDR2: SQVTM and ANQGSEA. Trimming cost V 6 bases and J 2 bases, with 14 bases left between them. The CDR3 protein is CSVGKDTTYEQYF. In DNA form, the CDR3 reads TGCAGCGTGGGGAAGGACACCACCTACGAGCAGTACTTC.

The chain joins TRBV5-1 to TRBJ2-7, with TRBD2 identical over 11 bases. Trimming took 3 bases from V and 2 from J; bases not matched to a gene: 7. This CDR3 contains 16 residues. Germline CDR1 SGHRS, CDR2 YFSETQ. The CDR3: CASSSLAGGLTYEQYF. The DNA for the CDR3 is TGCGCCAGCAGCTCTTTAGCGGGAGGGCTGACCTACGAGCAGTACTTC.

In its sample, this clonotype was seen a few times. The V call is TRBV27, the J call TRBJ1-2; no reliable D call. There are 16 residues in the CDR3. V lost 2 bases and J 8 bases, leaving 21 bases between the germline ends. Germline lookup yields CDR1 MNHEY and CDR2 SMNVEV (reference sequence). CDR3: CASSLRPRQPWEGYTF. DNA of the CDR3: TGTGCCAGCAGTTTAAGACCCCGGCAGCCTTGGGAAGGCTACACCTTC.

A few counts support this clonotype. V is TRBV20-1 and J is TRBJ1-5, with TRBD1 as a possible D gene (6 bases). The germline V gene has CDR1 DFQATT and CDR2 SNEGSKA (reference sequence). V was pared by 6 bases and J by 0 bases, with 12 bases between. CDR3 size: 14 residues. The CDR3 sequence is CSARGQHSNQPQHF. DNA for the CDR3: TGCAGTGCCCGCGGACAGCATAGCAATCAGCCCCAGCATTTT.

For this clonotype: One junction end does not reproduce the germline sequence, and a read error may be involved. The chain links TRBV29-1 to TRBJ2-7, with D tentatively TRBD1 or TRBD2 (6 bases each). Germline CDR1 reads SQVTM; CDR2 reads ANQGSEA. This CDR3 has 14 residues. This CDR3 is CSVEGVRGPYEQYF. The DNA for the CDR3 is TGCAGCGTGGAAGGGGTCCGGGGGCCCTACGAGCAGTACTTC.

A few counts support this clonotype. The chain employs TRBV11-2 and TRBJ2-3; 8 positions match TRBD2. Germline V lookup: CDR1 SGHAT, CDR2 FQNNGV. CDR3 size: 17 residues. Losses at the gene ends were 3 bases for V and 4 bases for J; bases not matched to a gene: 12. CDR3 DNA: TGTGCCAGCAGCTTCCCTCCGAACGGGAGGGCCTCAGATACGCAGTATTTT. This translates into CASSFPPNGRASDTQYF.

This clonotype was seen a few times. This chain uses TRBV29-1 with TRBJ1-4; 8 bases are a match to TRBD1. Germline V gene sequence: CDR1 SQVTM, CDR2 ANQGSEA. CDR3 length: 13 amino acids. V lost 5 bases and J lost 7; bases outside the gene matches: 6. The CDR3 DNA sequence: TGCAGCGTTTGGACAGGGAAGGCTGAAAAACTGTTTTTT. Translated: CSVWTGKAEKLFF.

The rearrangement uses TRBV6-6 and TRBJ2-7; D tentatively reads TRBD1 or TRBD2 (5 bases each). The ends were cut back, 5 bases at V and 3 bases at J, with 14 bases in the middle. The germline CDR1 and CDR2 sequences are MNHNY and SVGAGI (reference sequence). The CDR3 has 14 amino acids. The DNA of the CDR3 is TGTGCCAGCAGTAGGGGAGCCCCCTACTACGAGCAGTACTTC. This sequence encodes CASSRGAPYYEQYF.

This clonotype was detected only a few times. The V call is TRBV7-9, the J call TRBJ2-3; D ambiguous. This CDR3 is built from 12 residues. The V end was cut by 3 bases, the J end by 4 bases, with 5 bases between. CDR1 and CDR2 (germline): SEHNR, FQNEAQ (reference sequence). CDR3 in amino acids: CASSFEADTQYF. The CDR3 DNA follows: TGTGCCAGCAGCTTTGAGGCAGATACGCAGTATTTT.

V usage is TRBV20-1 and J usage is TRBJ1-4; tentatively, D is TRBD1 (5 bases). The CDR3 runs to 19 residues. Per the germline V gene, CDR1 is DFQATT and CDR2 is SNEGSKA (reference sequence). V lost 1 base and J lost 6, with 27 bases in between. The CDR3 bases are TGCAGTGCTAGAGGTGTTCGGGACCCACCCGGGGAGCGGGATGAAAAACTGTTTTTT. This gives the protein CSARGVRDPPGERDEKLFF.

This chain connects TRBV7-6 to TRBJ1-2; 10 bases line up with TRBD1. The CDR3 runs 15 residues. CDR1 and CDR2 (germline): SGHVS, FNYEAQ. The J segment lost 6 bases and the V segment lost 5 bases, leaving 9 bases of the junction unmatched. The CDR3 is CASSISLTGGHGYTF. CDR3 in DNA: TGTGCCAGCAGCATAAGCTTGACAGGGGGCCATGGCTACACCTTC. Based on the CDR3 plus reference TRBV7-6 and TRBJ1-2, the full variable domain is GAGVSQSPRYKVTKRGQDVALRCDPISGHVSLYWYRQALGQGPEFLTYFNYEAQQDKSGLPNDRFSAERPEGSISTLTIQRTEQRDSAMYRCASSISLTGGHGYTFGSGTRLTVV.

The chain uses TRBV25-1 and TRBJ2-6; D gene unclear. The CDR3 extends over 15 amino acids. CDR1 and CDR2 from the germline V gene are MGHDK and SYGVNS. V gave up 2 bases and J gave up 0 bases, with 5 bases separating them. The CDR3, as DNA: TGTGCCAGCAGTGAACACCACTCTGGGGCCAACGTCCTGACTTTC. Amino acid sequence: CASSEHHSGANVLTF.

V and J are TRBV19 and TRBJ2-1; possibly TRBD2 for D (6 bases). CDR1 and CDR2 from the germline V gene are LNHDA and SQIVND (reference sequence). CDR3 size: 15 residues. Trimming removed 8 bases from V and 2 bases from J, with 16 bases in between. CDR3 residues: CASYPSGGAYNEQFF. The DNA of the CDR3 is TGTGCCAGTTACCCGAGCGGAGGGGCCTACAATGAGCAGTTCTTC. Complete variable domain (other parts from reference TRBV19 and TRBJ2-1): DGGITQSPKYLFRKEGQNVTLSCEQNLNHDAMYWYRQDPGQGLRLIYYSQIVNDFQKGDIAEGYSVSREKKESFPLTVTSAQKNPTAFYLCASYPSGGAYNEQFFGPGTRLTVL.

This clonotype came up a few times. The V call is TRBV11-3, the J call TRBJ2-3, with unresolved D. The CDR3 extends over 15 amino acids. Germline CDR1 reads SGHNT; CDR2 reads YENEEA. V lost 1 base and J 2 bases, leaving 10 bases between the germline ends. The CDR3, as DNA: TGTGCCAGCAGCTTAGGCGTCACCACCACAGATACGCAGTATTTT. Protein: CASSLGVTTTDTQYF.

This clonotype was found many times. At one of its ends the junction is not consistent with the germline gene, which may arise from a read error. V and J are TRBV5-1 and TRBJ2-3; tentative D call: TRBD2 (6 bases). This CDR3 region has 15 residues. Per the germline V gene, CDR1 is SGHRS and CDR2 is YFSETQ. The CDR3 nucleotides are TGTGCCAGCAGCTTAGTTGGGGGGAGCACAGATACGCAGTATTTT. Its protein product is CASSLVGGSTDTQYF.

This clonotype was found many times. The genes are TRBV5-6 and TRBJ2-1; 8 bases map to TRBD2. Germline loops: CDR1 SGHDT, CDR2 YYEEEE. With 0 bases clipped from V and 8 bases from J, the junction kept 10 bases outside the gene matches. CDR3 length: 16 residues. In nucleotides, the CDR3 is TGTGCCAGCAGCTTGGTGGGGACTAGACCCGAGGATGAGCAGTTCTTC. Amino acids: CASSLVGTRPEDEQFF.

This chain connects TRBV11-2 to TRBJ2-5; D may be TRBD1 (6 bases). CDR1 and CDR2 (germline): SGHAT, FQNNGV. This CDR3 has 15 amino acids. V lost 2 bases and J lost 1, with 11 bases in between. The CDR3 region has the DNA TGTGCCAGCAGCTTACTTTGGACAGTCCAAGAGACCCAGTACTTC. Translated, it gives CASSLLWTVQETQYF.

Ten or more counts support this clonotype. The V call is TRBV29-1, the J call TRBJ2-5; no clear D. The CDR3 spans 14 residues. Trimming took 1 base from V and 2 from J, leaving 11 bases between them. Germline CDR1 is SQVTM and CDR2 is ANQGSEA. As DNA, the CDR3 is TGCAGCGTTGAAGGAAGTGTATTACAAGAGACCCAGTACTTC. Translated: CSVEGSVLQETQYF.

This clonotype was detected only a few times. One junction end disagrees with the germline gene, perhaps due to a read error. The CDR3 DNA reads as TGTGCCAGCAGCTTGGTCAGGGTAACCGGGGAACTGTTTTTT. Translation gives CASSLVRVTGELFF. The chain has TRBV5-6 and TRBJ2-2; tentatively, D is TRBD1 or TRBD2 (5 bases each). The CDR3 has 14 residues. The germline V gene has CDR1 SGHDT and CDR2 YYEEEE.

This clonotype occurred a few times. The CDR3 sequence is CASSPFPRSSYNEQFF. The CDR3 DNA reads TGTGCCAGCTCACCCTTTCCTAGGAGCTCCTACAATGAGCAGTTCTTC. The J gene is TRBJ2-1, the V gene TRBV18; D is ambiguous. Germline V gene data show CDR1 as KGHSH and CDR2 as LQKENI. CDR3 length equals 16 residues. V shed 3 bases and J shed 0 bases, with 12 bases lying between them. Together with reference TRBV18 and TRBJ2-1, the CDR3 gives the full variable domain: NAGVMQNPRHLVRRRGQEARLRCSPMKGHSHVYWYRQLPEEGLKFMVYLQKENIIDESGMPKERFSAEFPKEGPSILRIQQVVRGDSAAYFCASSPFPRSSYNEQFFGPGTRLTVL.

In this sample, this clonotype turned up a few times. The DNA of the CDR3 is TGTGCCAGCAGTTACAGGGGATCCACCGGGGAGCTGTTTTTT. The encoded protein is CASSYRGSTGELFF. The chain uses TRBV6-5 and TRBJ2-2; maybe TRBD1 (5 bases). With 2 bases removed from V and 4 bases from J, the gap between germline ends came to 8 bases. The CDR3 spans 14 residues. CDR1 is MNHEY, CDR2 SVGAGI, per germline.